This paragraph covers one T cell receptor beta chain sequence. Its antigen remains unidentified. No qualities accompany the bases; no much larger clone lies one base away. The data derive from a study of T cell responses to AZD1222 COVID-19 vaccine (dated by TCRdb to the early 2020s). Describing the broader study: TCR sequencing was performed for 233 trial participants, of whom some 200 were given two doses of AZD1222 and some 26 were given two doses of MenACWY control vaccine. Enrollment into the trials was organized by age into subgroups of 18-55, 56-69 and 70-plus years, and those subgroups contained roughly 150, 30 and 60 TCR-sequenced participants, respectively.

The CDR3 regions of human TCRbeta chains were analyzed by immunosequencing. The authors' analysis ran thus. TCRs in the repertoires were matched against a reference library of SARS-CoV-2-specific TCRs that had been generated with the MIRA antigen-specificity platform. Breadth was defined as the fraction of unique TCRs that were SARS-CoV-2-associated. Depth was defined as the fraction of total T cells that were SARS-CoV-2-associated. Using the MIRA data, every spike-specific TCR was mapped to the spike region that the TCR reacted to and assigned to either a CD4 or a CD8 class. Log10-transformed breadth and depth values were compared by one-way ANOVA with Sidak's multiple comparisons tests. TCRdb took this table from immuneACCESS and kept in-frame rearrangements with V and J called. Such tables lack part of the clones; where checked against another copy, unresolved V genes explain under half of the gap, and the rest is unexplained. For V, J and clone size, that table is used; D and trimming come from the DNA. In this sample the table shows approximately 130,000 clones, almost 85% of which occur a single time. Around 8.3% of the sample is taken by the ten largest.

The sample's time point label, decoded: about 28 days (+/-7) after the second vaccine dose. The sample's treatment or condition label, decoded: meningococcal conjugate vaccine given as trial control. Vaccinee samples were obtained from the UK trials COV001 and COV002, which included a single-blind randomized controlled phase 2/3 trial of AZD1222 (ChAdOx1 nCoV-19) in healthy adults. For TCRbeta chain sequencing, PBMC samples from trial participants were taken at day 0 and at day 28 after the second dose. Findings and caveats that apply to the study as a whole: The 56-69-year group was small, and its depth increase did not reach significance, likely because of low power. After two AZD1222 doses, both the breadth and the depth of spike-specific TCRs were significantly higher than at day 0 and than in MenACWY recipients. Conclusions about previously exposed vaccinees were limited because only six AZD1222 recipients were SARS-CoV-2 seropositive at baseline. Because no day 14 peak-response samples were available, the repertoires could be characterized only after the peak T cell response. Epitopes outside the regions mutated in the B.1.351 and B.1.1.7 variants were reportedly recognized by nearly half of the unique spike-specific TCRs. Participants were mostly white British, with more females than males. The authors suggested clonal diversity may have been underestimated. The whole spike protein was spanned by vaccine-associated CD4 TCRs, and dominant responses were seen in regions 160-218 and 743-854.

The source was peripheral blood, collected 28 days after the second dose of the MenACWY control vaccine. This receptor was identified in an adult who received the MenACWY meningococcal vaccine as a control.

The CDR3 sequence is CASSPSTGVNTEAFF. In nucleotides, the sequence is TGTGCCAGCTCACCCTCTACAGGGGTGAACACTGAAGCTTTCTTT. The rearrangement joined TRBV18 to TRBJ1-1, and TRBD1 aligns with 7 junction nucleotides. Including cysteine and phenylalanine, the CDR3 has 15 amino acids. Only the CDR3 DNA is retained, 45 bases long and in frame from the first base. CDR1 and CDR2, per the germline V gene, are KGHSH and LQKENI. Clipping removes 3 bases from V and 0 bases from J, with 4 as the unmatched junction base count.